The present entry profiles one T cell receptor (beta chain) with its context. Antigen: not known. The authors made cDNA by 5'RACE with 10-nucleotide random UMIs. TCRdb reprocessed the 5' RACE reads via MiXCR and lists one record per CDR3 protein. The sample records about 70,000 distinct CDR3 sequences, about 3% being singletons. This entry belongs to a study of neurological immune-mediated disorders. Study as a whole: In a group of some 35 multiple sclerosis patients, roughly 30 had the relapsing-remitting type and 3 had the secondary progressive type.

Study-level findings and limits: The absence of any CDR3 amino acid sequence shared by expanded clones across subjects suggests that repertoires were private in all groups.

Trimming stripped 2 bases from V and 5 bases from J, with 12 bases between. The length of the CDR3 is 14 residues. From germline, CDR1 is DFQATT and CDR2 SNEGSKA (reference sequence). Sequencing used PBMCs. This TCR derives from a woman aged 50 to 60 with multiple sclerosis. The chain combines TRBV20-1 with TRBJ2-2, with D uncertain. In nucleotides, the CDR3 is TGCAGTGCTAGATTCCCTTGGGCGACCGGGGAGCTGTTTTTT. This codes for CSARFPWATGELFF.